What follows are 27 T cell receptor beta chains derived from one specimen sequenced in a study of blood T cell repertoires in COVID-19. Repertoires were generated with immunoSEQ multiplex PCR, while TCRdb's copy carries only in-frame clones and drops some. The repertoire holds roughly 80,000 clones, with around 83% as singletons. Sequenced: peripheral blood. The source of these receptors is a human donor in a cohort sampled during active COVID-19.

The J gene is TRBJ2-7, the V gene TRBV10-2; a weak D match, TRBD1 (6 bases). Trimming took 5 bases from V and 0 from J, leaving 14 bases between them. The germline V gene has CDR1 WSHSY and CDR2 SAAADI. This CDR3 region has 15 residues. DNA of the CDR3: TGCGCCAGCAGTCCTCGACAGGCGAGCTCCTACGAGCAGTACTTC. Its protein is CASSPRQASSYEQYF.

This sequence joins TRBV15 and TRBJ2-1, with TRBD1 matching 7 bases. V was clipped by 5 bases and J by 7 bases; unmatched bases: 11. Germline V gives CDR1 LNHNV, CDR2 YYDKDF (reference sequence). CDR3 size: 15 residues. The chain's CDR3 is CATSLRAAGGNEQFF. CDR3 nucleotides: TGTGCCACCAGCCTAAGAGCGGCAGGGGGAAATGAGCAGTTCTTC. Variable domain in full (rest from reference TRBV15 and TRBJ2-1): DAMVIQNPRYQVTQFGKPVTLSCSQTLNHNVMYWYQQKSSQAPKLLFHYYDKDFNNEADTPDNFQSRRPNTSFCFLDIRSPGLGDTAMYLCATSLRAAGGNEQFFGPGTRLTVL.

This chain links TRBV24-1 with TRBJ2-1; 14 bases are a match to TRBD2. The CDR3 length is 18 residues. V shed 3 bases, J shed 7 bases, and the junction held 10 bases outside the gene matches. Looked up from germline, CDR1 is KGHDR and CDR2 is SFDVKD. The chain's CDR3 is CATSDPGLAGGYRNEQFF. CDR3 bases: TGTGCCACCAGTGATCCCGGACTAGCGGGGGGCTATCGTAATGAGCAGTTCTTC.

The chain combines TRBV6-1 with TRBJ1-5; D ambiguous. The V and J ends lost 3 bases and 4 bases respectively, with 10 bases between them. Looked up from germline, CDR1 is MNHNS and CDR2 is SASEGT. The CDR3 spans 14 residues. The CDR3 spells CASSDPGANQPQHF. The CDR3 bases are TGTGCCAGCAGTGACCCAGGTGCGAATCAGCCCCAGCATTTT.

The genes are TRBV28 and TRBJ2-1; weak D call: TRBD1 (5 bases). With 2 bases removed from V and 2 bases from J, the gap between germline ends came to 16 bases. The CDR3 contains 17 residues. Germline V gene data show CDR1 as MDHEN and CDR2 as SYDVKM. DNA of the CDR3: TGTGCCAGCAGTTTAAGCGACGGCAGGGTCCCCTACAATGAGCAGTTCTTC. Translated: CASSLSDGRVPYNEQFF.

The V call is TRBV7-3, the J call TRBJ2-3; D is unresolved. The CDR3 is 17 residues long. V lost 5 bases, J lost 2 bases, and 20 bases lay in between. The germline V gene encodes CDR1 SGHTA and CDR2 FQGTGA. DNA for the CDR3: TGTGCCAGCAGCCCCCATAGGAGTAGCAGCTCCACAGATACGCAGTATTTT. Translation: CASSPHRSSSSTDTQYF.

The CDR3 loop reads CSWGQQETQYF. The CDR3 DNA reads TGCAGCTGGGGGCAGCAAGAGACCCAGTACTTC. The chain is built from TRBV29-1 and TRBJ2-5, with D tentatively TRBD1 (6 bases). This CDR3 is built from 11 residues. Deletions cut 8 bases from V and 2 bases from J, with 9 bases between. Germline CDR1 is SQVTM and CDR2 is ANQGSEA. The variable domain in full, with the rest retrieved from reference TRBV29-1 and TRBJ2-5, is SAVISQKPSRDICQRGTSLTIQCQVDSQVTMMFWYRQQPGQSLTLIATANQGSEATYESGFVIDKFPISRPNLTFSTLTVSNMSPEDSSIYLCSWGQQETQYFGPGTRLLVL.

V and J are TRBV5-4 and TRBJ2-5, with TRBD1 matching over 9 bases. The CDR3 has 14 residues. With V trimmed by 2 bases and J by 5 bases, 4 bases remained unmatched. Germline V lookup: CDR1 SGHNT, CDR2 YYREEE (reference sequence). The CDR3: CASSLQGAEETQYF. CDR3 DNA sequence: TGTGCCAGCAGCTTACAGGGGGCGGAGGAGACCCAGTACTTC.

J is TRBJ2-5 and V is TRBV18, with a tentative D call TRBD1 (5 bases). Trimming removed 2 bases from V and 2 bases from J, with 9 bases in between. CDR1 KGHSH and CDR2 LQKENI come from the germline V gene. The CDR3 consists of 14 residues. The CDR3 nucleotides read TGTGCCAGCTCACCAGGGGCCAGTCAAGAGACCCAGTACTTC. Its translation is CASSPGASQETQYF.

V gene TRBV2 combines with J gene TRBJ2-1, with D possibly TRBD1 on 6 matching bases. The V and J ends lost 6 bases and 2 bases respectively, with 14 bases between them. Germline CDR1 and CDR2: SNHLY and FYNNEI. The CDR3 extends over 15 amino acids. CDR3 sequence reads: CASRGGQGPYNEQFF. The CDR3 nucleotides are TGTGCCAGCAGAGGGGGACAAGGTCCCTACAATGAGCAGTTCTTC.

V is TRBV19 and J is TRBJ1-2, with 8 bases matching TRBD1. In germline, CDR1 is LNHDA, CDR2 SQIVND (reference sequence). The CDR3 loop spans 13 amino acids. Trimming removed 5 bases from V and 7 bases from J; junction bases left unmatched: 6. DNA for the CDR3: TGTGCCAGTAGTGACAGGGGTATCGGTGGCTACACCTTC. This gives the protein CASSDRGIGGYTF.

For this clone: The germline gene is not matched at one end of the junction; a read error may be the cause. The gene calls are TRBV27 and TRBJ2-3, with TRBD2 identical over 9 bases. Germline loops: CDR1 MNHEY, CDR2 SMNVEV (reference sequence). The CDR3 totals 14 residues. The CDR3: CASSTAGGTGTQYF. Here the CDR3 DNA reads TGTGCCAGCAGCACAGCGGGGGGAACAGGTACGCAGTATTTT.

The chain joins TRBV7-2 to TRBJ2-2; 16 nucleotides match TRBD2. V lost 7 bases, J lost 3 bases, and 11 bases stayed unmatched. CDR3 length: 19 amino acids. Germline V lookup: CDR1 SGHTA, CDR2 FQGNSA. CDR3 DNA sequence: TGTGCCAGCACCCCGACCGGGACTAGCGGGGGGGCGCACACCGGGGAGCTGTTTTTT. Its protein product is CASTPTGTSGGAHTGELFF.

The V and J genes are TRBV18 and TRBJ2-7; 10 nucleotides line up with TRBD2. The CDR3 spans 16 residues. Germline V lookup: CDR1 KGHSH, CDR2 LQKENI. V lost 3 bases and J lost 4; bases outside the gene matches: 9. The CDR3 reads CASSPGGSGGTYEQYF. The DNA for the CDR3 is TGTGCCAGCTCACCCGGGGGTAGCGGGGGGACGTACGAGCAGTACTTC.

This clone was found a few times. J is TRBJ2-5 and V is TRBV5-1; D possibly corresponds to TRBD2 (6 bases). The V gene's germline CDR1 is SGHRS and CDR2 YFSETQ. V gave up 0 bases and J gave up 4 bases, with 13 bases separating them. The CDR3 totals 15 residues. The CDR3: CASSLGTTSPETQYF. Written as DNA, the CDR3 is TGCGCCAGCAGCTTGGGGACTACCTCCCCAGAGACCCAGTACTTC.

The J gene is TRBJ2-1, the V gene TRBV9; 13 bases agree with TRBD2. V was clipped by 0 bases and J by 9 bases; unmatched bases: 15. CDR1 and CDR2 from the germline V gene are SGDLS and YYNGEE. The CDR3 is made up of 19 amino acids. CDR3 residues: CASSVALGATSGGNGEQFF. DNA for the CDR3: TGTGCCAGCAGCGTAGCGTTGGGGGCGACTAGCGGGGGGAATGGTGAGCAGTTCTTC.

This chain links TRBV5-5 with TRBJ2-2; no firm D call. Germline CDR1 is SGHKS and CDR2 is YYEKEE (reference sequence). V shed 7 bases and J shed 0 bases, with 10 bases lying between them. This CDR3 has 14 residues. CDR3 in amino acids: CASQSLANTGELFF. The CDR3 bases are TGTGCCAGCCAGTCTCTCGCGAACACCGGGGAGCTGTTTTTT.

The count of this clone is one. The chain uses TRBV2 and TRBJ1-1, with 8 bases fitting TRBD1. This CDR3 comprises 15 residues. Germline V gene data show CDR1 as SNHLY and CDR2 as FYNNEI. The J segment lost 4 bases and the V segment lost 1 base, leaving 5 bases of the junction unmatched. CDR3 residues: CASSEGQQGGTEAFF. DNA for the CDR3: TGTGCCAGCAGTGAAGGGCAACAGGGGGGCACTGAAGCTTTCTTT.

The chain carries TRBV3-1 (or the pseudogene TRBV3-2) and TRBJ1-3, with D tentatively TRBD1 (6 bases). Germline V gene sequence: CDR1 LGHDT, CDR2 YNNKEL (reference sequence). V was cut by 4 bases and J by 4 bases, with 14 bases left in between. The CDR3 is 15 residues long. The CDR3 DNA is TGTGCCAGCAGCCTCCCCCAGGGGAGCGGAAACACCATATATTTT. Protein product: CASSLPQGSGNTIYF.

This sequence joins TRBV9 and TRBJ1-6; D not certain. This CDR3 is built from 15 residues. V was clipped by 5 bases and J by 7 bases, with 16 bases between them. Per the germline V gene, CDR1 is SGDLS and CDR2 is YYNGEE. The CDR3 is CASSPREPGNSPLHF. DNA for the CDR3: TGTGCCAGCAGTCCCCGGGAACCCGGGAATTCACCCCTCCACTTT.

The chain employs TRBV2 and TRBJ2-1; 13 positions match TRBD2. With 8 bases clipped from V and 3 bases from J, the junction kept 10 bases outside the gene matches. Looked up from germline, CDR1 is SNHLY and CDR2 is FYNNEI. The CDR3 totals 17 residues. The CDR3 DNA follows: TGTGCCAGCTTAGGACTAGCGGGGGCCCCCCACTACAATGAGCAGTTCTTC. Protein: CASLGLAGAPHYNEQFF.

This clone was seen a few times. The chain employs TRBV5-5 and TRBJ2-7; 7 bases are a match to TRBD2. The germline gives CDR1 SGHKS, CDR2 YYEKEE (reference sequence). The CDR3 runs 15 residues. V was clipped by 4 bases and J by 3 bases; unmatched bases: 10. CDR3 coding DNA: TGTGCCAGCAGCGCGGGGGTTTGGGAATACTACGAGCAGTACTTC. It is translated as CASSAGVWEYYEQYF. Supplemented by reference TRBV5-5 and TRBJ2-7, the full variable domain reads DAGVTQSPTHLIKTRGQQVTLRCSPISGHKSVSWYQQVLGQGPQFIFQYYEKEERGRGNFPDRFSARQFPNYSSELNVNALLLGDSALYLCASSAGVWEYYEQYFGPGTRLTVT.

CDR3 protein: CASSESGQLNEKLFF. The CDR3 region has the DNA TGTGCCAGCAGTGAGAGTGGACAGCTTAATGAAAAACTGTTTTTT. The chain employs TRBV2 and TRBJ1-4, with D perhaps TRBD1 (6 bases). V lost 3 bases and J 4 bases, leaving 12 bases between the germline ends. Germline lookup yields CDR1 SNHLY and CDR2 FYNNEI. This CDR3 region has 15 residues.

This clone was counted a few times. The chain uses TRBV6-5 and TRBJ2-7, with 9 bases matching TRBD1. Trimming cost V 7 bases and J 5 bases; bases outside gene matches: 12. There are 15 residues in the CDR3. Germline lookup yields CDR1 MNHEY and CDR2 SVGAGI. CDR3 nucleotide sequence: TGTGCCAGCACCGACGGGGGACAGGGCGTAAACGAGCAGTACTTC. This encodes CASTDGGQGVNEQYF.

Ten or more counts support this clone. The CDR3 DNA sequence: TGTGCCAGCAGCGTTAGCCCTTCACTCCGACAGGGAGACACCGGGGAGCTGTTTTTT. This translates into CASSVSPSLRQGDTGELFF. J is TRBJ2-2 and V is TRBV7-6; 7 bases agree with TRBD1. Germline V lookup: CDR1 SGHVS, CDR2 FNYEAQ. V shed 5 bases, J shed 3 bases, and the junction held 18 bases outside the gene matches. The CDR3 loop spans 19 amino acids. The full variable domain, in which reference TRBV7-6 and TRBJ2-2 provide the parts outside the CDR3, is GAGVSQSPRYKVTKRGQDVALRCDPISGHVSLYWYRQALGQGPEFLTYFNYEAQQDKSGLPNDRFSAERPEGSISTLTIQRTEQRDSAMYRCASSVSPSLRQGDTGELFFGEGSRLTVL.

The chain combines TRBV2 with TRBJ2-4; no reliable D call. V dropped 8 bases and J dropped 0 bases, with 17 bases sitting between them. CDR3 length: 16 amino acids. CDR1 is SNHLY and CDR2 is FYNNEI in the germline V gene. CDR3 loop: CASRKEANLAKNIQYF. The CDR3 DNA sequence: TGTGCCAGCCGGAAGGAAGCGAATCTAGCCAAAAACATTCAGTACTTC. The variable domain in full, with the rest retrieved from reference TRBV2 and TRBJ2-4, is EPEVTQTPSHQVTQMGQEVILRCVPISNHLYFYWYRQILGQKVEFLVSFYNNEISEKSEIFDDQFSVERPDGSNFTLKIRSTKLEDSAMYFCASRKEANLAKNIQYFGAGTRLSVL.

The CDR3 is CASSLGGGMEAFF. CDR3 sequence (DNA): TGTGCCAGCAGTTTAGGGGGCGGGATGGAAGCTTTCTTT. This chain connects TRBV12-3 or TRBV12-4 to TRBJ1-1; D is perhaps TRBD1 (5 bases). V gave up 1 base and J gave up 8 bases, with 11 bases separating them. CDR3 size: 13 residues.